This passage covers 18 T cell receptor beta chains from one sample sequenced in a study of early T cells in non-severe SARS-CoV-2 infection. TCRdb re-called the 5' RACE reads through MiXCR, storing one row per CDR3 protein. The sample has approximately 120,000 distinct CDR3 sequences, under 15% seen once. What was sequenced was whole blood. The source is an adult who was a healthcare worker with PCR-confirmed SARS-CoV-2 infection or an uninfected control (not recorded which).

In this sample, this clonotype turned up a few times. This rearrangement joins TRBV2 to TRBJ2-1; tentatively, D is TRBD2 (5 bases). V was pared by 2 bases and J by 5 bases, with 13 bases between. The CDR3 spans 15 residues. Per germline, CDR1 SNHLY and CDR2 FYNNEI. CDR3 coding DNA: TGTGCCAGCAGTGAACAACCCACTAGGAACAATGAGCAGTTCTTC. It yields the protein CASSEQPTRNNEQFF.

Only a few counts were recorded for this clonotype. This chain joins TRBV20-1 and TRBJ2-5; D perhaps matches TRBD2 (6 bases). V was cut by 6 bases and J by 2 bases, with 16 bases left in between. The CDR3 sequence is 14 residues long. Germline-derived CDR1 and CDR2 are DFQATT and SNEGSKA (reference sequence). The DNA of the CDR3 is TGCAGTGCCGCCCAACGCGGGGATCAAGAGACCCAGTACTTC. Protein product: CSAAQRGDQETQYF.

This clonotype was detected ten times or more. The chain has TRBV5-1 and TRBJ2-3; D is unclear. V was trimmed by 1 base and J by 5 bases, leaving 8 bases between them. Germline V gives CDR1 SGHRS, CDR2 YFSETQ. The CDR3 consists of 13 residues. The CDR3 DNA sequence: TGCGCCAGCAGCTTGTACGGTCAAGATACGCAGTATTTT. It translates to CASSLYGQDTQYF.

CDR3 nucleotides: TGTGCCAGCAGCCCGCGGAGGACGACAGATACGCAGTATTTT. Translated, it gives CASSPRRTTDTQYF. V gene TRBV7-8 combines with J gene TRBJ2-3; D is perhaps TRBD2 (5 bases). This CDR3 spans 14 amino acids. Germline loops: CDR1 SGHVS, CDR2 FQNEAQ. V lost 5 bases and J lost 3, with 12 bases in between.

The rearrangement joins TRBV6-6 to TRBJ2-7; D may match TRBD1 or TRBD2 (5 bases each). Germline-derived CDR1 and CDR2 are MNHNY and SVGAGI (reference sequence). This CDR3 contains 16 residues. Trimming left V 1 base short and J 5 bases short, with 18 bases between. The CDR3 region is CASSYYPPAGTHEQYF. CDR3 coding DNA: TGTGCCAGCAGTTACTACCCCCCGGCAGGGACCCACGAGCAGTACTTC.

In its sample, this clonotype was seen a few times. CDR3 DNA sequence: TGTGCCAGCGATGGCGGGGGCAGCACAGATACGCAGTATTTT. This sequence encodes CASDGGGSTDTQYF. The J gene is TRBJ2-3, the V gene TRBV2; D may be TRBD2 (7 bases). Trimming removed 8 bases at V and 0 bases at J, with 12 bases between. The CDR3 runs to 14 residues. The germline V gene encodes CDR1 SNHLY and CDR2 FYNNEI.

This clonotype was seen a handful of times. V is TRBV5-1 and J is TRBJ1-2; perhaps TRBD1 as D (5 bases). The CDR3 covers 13 residues. The V gene lost 0 bases and the J gene lost 6 bases, with 9 bases spanning the gap. Germline values: CDR1 SGHRS, CDR2 YFSETQ. In DNA form, the CDR3 reads TGCGCCAGCAGCTTGGGACAGACTGATGGCTACACCTTC. Encoded protein: CASSLGQTDGYTF.

At least ten counts were recorded for this clonotype. The chain couples TRBV10-3 to TRBJ2-5; 8 nucleotides line up with TRBD2. The germline CDR1 and CDR2 sequences are ENHRY and SYGVKD. Germline trimming cut 4 bases from V and 0 bases from J; bases unmatched to any gene: 4. This CDR3 comprises 15 residues. CDR3 nucleotide sequence: TGTGCCATCAGTGCCGCGGGGGGATACCAAGAGACCCAGTACTTC. This translates into CAISAAGGYQETQYF.

The V and J genes are TRBV4-2 and TRBJ1-3; D not resolved. Germline V lookup: CDR1 LGHNA, CDR2 YNFKEQ. The CDR3 loop spans 13 amino acids. Trimming pared 4 bases from V and 5 bases from J, leaving 9 bases between. The CDR3 DNA reads TGTGCCAGCAGCCCTGGACGTAGAAACACCATATATTTT. As protein: CASSPGRRNTIYF.

This clonotype has a handful of counts. The rearrangement joins TRBV11-2 to TRBJ1-3; no reliable D call. Deletions cut 3 bases from V and 4 bases from J, with 7 bases between. The CDR3 totals 13 residues. Germline CDR1 reads SGHAT; CDR2 reads FQNNGV. CDR3 DNA: TGTGCCAGCAGCTTGGTATCCGGAAACACCATATATTTT. Its protein product is CASSLVSGNTIYF.

This rearrangement joins TRBV7-3 to TRBJ2-3; D possibly matches TRBD1 or TRBD2 (6 bases each). CDR1 is SGHTA, CDR2 FQGTGA, per germline. The CDR3 extends over 13 amino acids. The V end was cut by 3 bases, the J end by 5 bases, with 9 bases between. In DNA, the CDR3 is TGTGCCAGCAGCTTCGGGGGCGGAGATACGCAGTATTTT. It translates to CASSFGGGDTQYF.

This rearrangement joins TRBV10-3 to TRBJ2-5, with 8 positions matching TRBD2. The germline V gene has CDR1 ENHRY and CDR2 SYGVKD. The CDR3 length is 14 residues. Losses at the gene ends were 2 bases for V and 5 bases for J; bases not matched to a gene: 4. The CDR3 region has the DNA TGTGCCATCAGTGAGCGGGGGGGCCTGGAGACCCAGTACTTC. Translated: CAISERGGLETQYF.

The J gene is TRBJ1-3, the V gene TRBV12-3 or TRBV12-4; D gene uncertain. The CDR3 spans 12 residues. Trimming cost V 7 bases and J 12 bases, with 16 bases left between them. The CDR3 here is CASTRNGQFIYF. DNA for the CDR3: TGTGCCAGCACTCGTAACGGGCAATTCATATATTTT.

This rearrangement joins TRBV13 to TRBJ1-2, with unresolved D. The germline V and J ends were trimmed by 1 base and 6 bases, with 6 bases remaining between them. CDR1 is PRHDT and CDR2 is FYEKMQ in the germline V gene (reference sequence). The CDR3 extends over 12 amino acids. For the CDR3, the DNA is TGTGCCAGCAGCTTAGTTCGGGATGGCTACACCTTC. This sequence encodes CASSLVRDGYTF.

This clonotype was found a few times. The gene calls are TRBV20-1 and TRBJ1-5; D remains unclear. The CDR3 loop spans 14 amino acids. The V gene's germline CDR1 is DFQATT and CDR2 SNEGSKA (reference sequence). Trimming left V 0 bases short and J 7 bases short, with 13 bases between. DNA for the CDR3: TGCAGTGCTAGAGATCGCGGCGGTGACCAGCCCCAGCATTTT. Encoded protein: CSARDRGGDQPQHF.

This clonotype has more than one count but fewer than ten. The chain uses TRBV20-1 and TRBJ1-1; D might be TRBD1 (5 bases). The V end lost 4 bases, the J end lost 1 base, and 10 bases lay between the germline ends. CDR1 is DFQATT and CDR2 is SNEGSKA in the germline V gene (reference sequence). The length of the CDR3 is 13 residues. The CDR3 DNA reads TGCAGTGCTACCAGGACACGGAACACTGAAGCTTTCTTT. Translated, it gives CSATRTRNTEAFF.

This clonotype has only a few counts. The chain employs TRBV12-5 and TRBJ2-1, with 10 bases identical to TRBD1. CDR3 size: 18 residues. The germline gives CDR1 LGHNT, CDR2 FRNRAP. The V gene end was trimmed by 5 bases and the J gene end by 4 bases; junction bases not matched to a gene: 14. CDR3 nucleotides: TGTGCTAGTGGTCCGCGCGCGCGCCCGGGACAGGGGTACAATGAGCAGTTCTTC. This codes for CASGPRARPGQGYNEQFF.

This clonotype was counted at least ten times. The chain uses TRBV2 and TRBJ1-2; D might be TRBD1 (6 bases). Germline assignment: CDR1 SNHLY and CDR2 FYNNEI. The CDR3 loop spans 13 amino acids. V was pared by 5 bases and J by 8 bases, with 15 bases between. CDR3 sequence reads: CASSPAGARGYTF. In DNA, the CDR3 is TGTGCCAGCAGTCCTGCGGGGGCGCGGGGCTACACCTTC.